These T cell receptor beta chains were read from a single sample in a study of PD-1 blockade in classical Hodgkin lymphoma. This table comes from immunoSEQ multiplex PCR, and its TCRdb copy is limited to in-frame clones, with some not included. Of 10,000 or so clones in the sample, roughly 89% were seen once. The sequences come from peripheral blood mononuclear cells (PBMCs), collected before the fourth cycle of nivolumab. Receptors were obtained from a human donor with classical Hodgkin lymphoma. Both conserved end residues are part of each CDR3. Fields, in order: CDR3 DNA, CDR3 protein, clone size, V gene, J gene, D gene. A D gene is named only where the DNA matches it firmly. Clone size is given for some rows only: seen once, a few or many times, or a class if the clone is expanded.

cdr3_nt: TGTGCCAGCAGGACGGGGACAGGGAAGAACTATGGCTACACCTTC
cdr3_aa: CASRTGTGKNYGYTF
clone_size: NA
v_call: TRBV2
j_call: TRBJ1-2
d_call: TRBD1

cdr3_nt: TGTGCCAGCAGCCCCCGACAGGGGGAGACCCAGTACTTC
cdr3_aa: CASSPRQGETQYF
clone_size: NA
v_call: TRBV7-9
j_call: TRBJ2-5
d_call: TRBD1

cdr3_nt: TGTGCCAGTAGTTTCCCAGGGCGATCGGCTTTCTTT
cdr3_aa: CASSFPGRSAFF
clone_size: NA
v_call: TRBV19
j_call: TRBJ1-1
d_call: NA

cdr3_nt: TGTGCCAGCAGCGCGGACGGCTACGAGCAGTACTTC
cdr3_aa: CASSADGYEQYF
clone_size: NA
v_call: TRBV9
j_call: TRBJ2-7
d_call: NA

cdr3_nt: TGTGCCAGCAGCCTTGACCTGGGGAGCAATCAGCCCCAGCATTTT
cdr3_aa: CASSLDLGSNQPQHF
clone_size: NA
v_call: TRBV7-9
j_call: TRBJ1-5
d_call: NA

cdr3_nt: TGTGCCAGCAGCTTAGAGGGGAGGGACGAGCAGTACTTC
cdr3_aa: CASSLEGRDEQYF
clone_size: once
v_call: TRBV7-2
j_call: TRBJ2-7
d_call: TRBD2

cdr3_nt: TGTGCCAGCAGTTTCAGGGAGAACACCGGGGAGCTGTTTTTT
cdr3_aa: CASSFRENTGELFF
clone_size: NA
v_call: TRBV6-5
j_call: TRBJ2-2
d_call: NA

cdr3_nt: TGTGCCAGCAGTGATCCCAGAACTAATGAAAAACTGTTTTTT
cdr3_aa: CASSDPRTNEKLFF
clone_size: NA
v_call: TRBV6-1
j_call: TRBJ1-4
d_call: NA

cdr3_nt: TGTGCCAGCAGTCGACAGGGGGCGGAAAGTAACTATGGCTACACCTTC
cdr3_aa: CASSRQGAESNYGYTF
clone_size: NA
v_call: TRBV28
j_call: TRBJ1-2
d_call: TRBD1

cdr3_nt: TGTGCCAGCTCACCTGACAGCCTGAACACTGAAGCTTTCTTT
cdr3_aa: CASSPDSLNTEAFF
clone_size: NA
v_call: TRBV18
j_call: TRBJ1-1
d_call: NA

cdr3_nt: TGTGCCAGCTCACGTCAGGACAGGGGAGTCGGCTACACCTTC
cdr3_aa: CASSRQDRGVGYTF
clone_size: NA
v_call: TRBV18
j_call: TRBJ1-2
d_call: TRBD1

cdr3_nt: TGTGCCAGCAGCCTAGGGAGTGGGAACTCTGGGGCCAACGTCCTGACTTTC
cdr3_aa: CASSLGSGNSGANVLTF
clone_size: NA
v_call: TRBV7-2
j_call: TRBJ2-6
d_call: NA

cdr3_nt: TGCGCCAGCAGTGAGGGCAGGGGCTGGGACGTGGACATTCAGTACTTC
cdr3_aa: CASSEGRGWDVDIQYF
clone_size: NA
v_call: TRBV10-1
j_call: TRBJ2-4
d_call: NA

cdr3_nt: TGTGCCAGCAGTTATTCGGGGCTGAGCAATCAGCCCCAGCATTTT
cdr3_aa: CASSYSGLSNQPQHF
clone_size: NA
v_call: TRBV6-5
j_call: TRBJ1-5
d_call: NA

cdr3_nt: TGTGCCAGCAGCGTAGGAAGGTCAGATACGCAGTATTTT
cdr3_aa: CASSVGRSDTQYF
clone_size: once
v_call: TRBV9
j_call: TRBJ2-3
d_call: NA

cdr3_nt: TGTGCCAGCAGCACCAGACAGGGAAGCGGGGAGCTGTTTTTT
cdr3_aa: CASSTRQGSGELFF
clone_size: NA
v_call: TRBV21-1
j_call: TRBJ2-2
d_call: NA

cdr3_nt: TGTGCCAGCAGCTGGGGCCGGACAAGGCTGAACACTGAAGCTTTCTTT
cdr3_aa: CASSWGRTRLNTEAFF
clone_size: NA
v_call: TRBV5-4
j_call: TRBJ1-1
d_call: NA

cdr3_nt: TGTGCCAGCAGCCAGGGACTAGCGAACACCGGGGAGCTGTTTTTT
cdr3_aa: CASSQGLANTGELFF
clone_size: once
v_call: TRBV4-2
j_call: TRBJ2-2
d_call: TRBD2

cdr3_nt: TGCGCCAGCAAGAGTGAGCGGGGAACAGATACGCAGTATTTT
cdr3_aa: CASKSERGTDTQYF
clone_size: NA
v_call: TRBV5-1
j_call: TRBJ2-3
d_call: TRBD2

cdr3_nt: TGTGCCAGTAGTACGAAGACAGACACTGAAGCTTTCTTT
cdr3_aa: CASSTKTDTEAFF
clone_size: NA
v_call: TRBV19
j_call: TRBJ1-1
d_call: NA

cdr3_nt: TGTGCCAGCAGCTTCGGACAGGGAAACACCGGGGAGCTGTTTTTT
cdr3_aa: CASSFGQGNTGELFF
clone_size: NA
v_call: TRBV5-4
j_call: TRBJ2-2
d_call: TRBD1

cdr3_nt: TGTGCCAGCAGCAATAGGGGACCTCGATCCTACGAGCAGTACTTC
cdr3_aa: CASSNRGPRSYEQYF
clone_size: NA
v_call: TRBV28
j_call: TRBJ2-7
d_call: NA

cdr3_nt: TGTGCCAGCTCAGGACAGGGGGGCTCTGGAAACACCATATATTTT
cdr3_aa: CASSGQGGSGNTIYF
clone_size: NA
v_call: TRBV18
j_call: TRBJ1-3
d_call: TRBD1

cdr3_nt: TGTGCCAGCAGTGAAGGGATACCAGGGACGGCTCCACGAGGCTACACCTTC
cdr3_aa: CASSEGIPGTAPRGYTF
clone_size: NA
v_call: TRBV2
j_call: TRBJ1-2
d_call: NA

cdr3_nt: TGCGCCAGCAGCTTAACAGTGAATTCACCCCTCCACTTT
cdr3_aa: CASSLTVNSPLHF
clone_size: few
v_call: TRBV5-1
j_call: TRBJ1-6
d_call: NA

cdr3_nt: TGTGCCAGCAGCGCCGGGACACCTTCGGATGAAAAACTGTTTTTT
cdr3_aa: CASSAGTPSDEKLFF
clone_size: NA
v_call: TRBV7-8
j_call: TRBJ1-4
d_call: NA

cdr3_nt: TGTGCCAGCACCAGAACGGTCCAGGGGGATCAGCCCCAGCATTTT
cdr3_aa: CASTRTVQGDQPQHF
clone_size: NA
v_call: TRBV2
j_call: TRBJ1-5
d_call: TRBD1

cdr3_nt: TGTGCCAGCAGTGTCACAGAGAACACTGAAGCTTTCTTT
cdr3_aa: CASSVTENTEAFF
clone_size: NA
v_call: TRBV27
j_call: TRBJ1-1
d_call: NA

cdr3_nt: TGTGCCAGCAGCTTAACCCGAGGGAACTATGGCTACACCTTC
cdr3_aa: CASSLTRGNYGYTF
clone_size: NA
v_call: TRBV7-9
j_call: TRBJ1-2
d_call: NA

cdr3_nt: TGTGCCAGCAGCTTAGCCGGGGGAGGCTACGAGCAGTACTTC
cdr3_aa: CASSLAGGGYEQYF
clone_size: NA
v_call: TRBV7-2
j_call: TRBJ2-7
d_call: NA

cdr3_nt: TGCGCCAGCAGAGACCATTCCGGGACCCACTCCTATAATTCACCCCTCCACTTT
cdr3_aa: CASRDHSGTHSYNSPLHF
clone_size: few
v_call: TRBV10-2
j_call: TRBJ1-6
d_call: NA

cdr3_nt: TGCGCCAGCAGCTTGGCGGGCTACGGACAGGGGAGGTCGACTGAAGCTTTCTTT
cdr3_aa: CASSLAGYGQGRSTEAFF
clone_size: NA
v_call: TRBV5-1
j_call: TRBJ1-1
d_call: TRBD1

cdr3_nt: TGTGCCAGCAGTGAAACGGCAGGGAGCCACGAGCAGTACTTC
cdr3_aa: CASSETAGSHEQYF
clone_size: NA
v_call: TRBV2
j_call: TRBJ2-7
d_call: NA

cdr3_nt: TGTGCCAGCAGTTACGTCGGACAGCGAGAGACCCAGTACTTC
cdr3_aa: CASSYVGQRETQYF
clone_size: NA
v_call: TRBV6-5
j_call: TRBJ2-5
d_call: NA

cdr3_nt: TGTGCCAGCAGCTTGGTTCGGGGGGTAGGGGATTATAATGAAAAACTGTTTTTT
cdr3_aa: CASSLVRGVGDYNEKLFF
clone_size: NA
v_call: TRBV5-8
j_call: TRBJ1-4
d_call: NA

cdr3_nt: TGTGCCACTCTCCGAGGAACGGACACTGAAGCTTTCTTT
cdr3_aa: CATLRGTDTEAFF
clone_size: NA
v_call: TRBV19
j_call: TRBJ1-1
d_call: NA

cdr3_nt: TGCGCCAGCAGCCAAGTACGGGACAGCAATCAGCCCCAGCATTTT
cdr3_aa: CASSQVRDSNQPQHF
clone_size: NA
v_call: TRBV4-1
j_call: TRBJ1-5
d_call: NA

cdr3_nt: TGTGCCAGCAGCTTAGACCAGGGAGTGAAGACCCAGTACTTC
cdr3_aa: CASSLDQGVKTQYF
clone_size: NA
v_call: TRBV7-2
j_call: TRBJ2-5
d_call: NA

cdr3_nt: TGTGGGAATACCGGGGGGGCTGAGGGCTACACCTTC
cdr3_aa: CGNTGGAEGYTF
clone_size: NA
v_call: TRBV2
j_call: TRBJ1-2
d_call: NA

cdr3_nt: TGTGCCAGCAGAGACAGGGTCGCTATGGATGAGCAGTTCTTC
cdr3_aa: CASRDRVAMDEQFF
clone_size: NA
v_call: TRBV6-5
j_call: TRBJ2-1
d_call: TRBD1

cdr3_nt: TGTGCCAGTAGTCTCAGGTACTCAGATACGCAGTATTTT
cdr3_aa: CASSLRYSDTQYF
clone_size: NA
v_call: TRBV19
j_call: TRBJ2-3
d_call: NA

cdr3_nt: TGTGCCAGTAGTACAGGGGAGCCCCAGCATTTT
cdr3_aa: CASSTGEPQHF
clone_size: NA
v_call: TRBV19
j_call: TRBJ1-5
d_call: NA

cdr3_nt: TGTGCCACCCTACAGGGGGAAGGGGAAGCTTTCTTT
cdr3_aa: CATLQGEGEAFF
clone_size: few
v_call: TRBV10-3
j_call: TRBJ1-1
d_call: TRBD1

cdr3_nt: TGTGCCAGCAGCTTAGGGTCTGGTAACGAGCAGTACTTC
cdr3_aa: CASSLGSGNEQYF
clone_size: NA
v_call: TRBV11-3
j_call: TRBJ2-7
d_call: NA

cdr3_nt: TGTGCCAGCAGTGACAGCTCCTACGAGCAGTACTTC
cdr3_aa: CASSDSSYEQYF
clone_size: NA
v_call: TRBV2
j_call: TRBJ2-7
d_call: NA

cdr3_nt: TGCGCCAGCAGCCTCGTCTGGGGGGGCGCAGGAACTGAAGCTTTCTTT
cdr3_aa: CASSLVWGGAGTEAFF
clone_size: NA
v_call: TRBV5-1
j_call: TRBJ1-1
d_call: NA

cdr3_nt: TGTGCCAGCAGCTTAGTGGGACAGGGGAAAAGTCAAGAAGAGACCCAGTACTTC
cdr3_aa: CASSLVGQGKSQEETQYF
clone_size: once
v_call: TRBV11-2
j_call: TRBJ2-5
d_call: TRBD1

cdr3_nt: TGTGCCAGCAGCCGGGAAGGGGATAGCAATCAGCCCCAGCATTTT
cdr3_aa: CASSREGDSNQPQHF
clone_size: NA
v_call: TRBV28
j_call: TRBJ1-5
d_call: NA

cdr3_nt: TGTGCCAGCAGTTTAAAACCGGGACAGGGGTACGAGCAGTACTTC
cdr3_aa: CASSLKPGQGYEQYF
clone_size: NA
v_call: TRBV28
j_call: TRBJ2-7
d_call: TRBD1

cdr3_nt: TGTGCCAGCTCACAAGCACAGGGGGCTCAGCCCCAGCATTTT
cdr3_aa: CASSQAQGAQPQHF
clone_size: few
v_call: TRBV18
j_call: TRBJ1-5
d_call: TRBD1

cdr3_nt: TGTGCCAGCAGCTTGGGAGGGTATGGCTACACCTTC
cdr3_aa: CASSLGGYGYTF
clone_size: NA
v_call: TRBV5-5
j_call: TRBJ1-2
d_call: NA

cdr3_nt: TGTGCCAGTAGGCCTGCCGCGACCGTCCGGACAGATACGCAGTATTTT
cdr3_aa: CASRPAATVRTDTQYF
clone_size: NA
v_call: TRBV19
j_call: TRBJ2-3
d_call: NA

cdr3_nt: TGCGCCAGCAGCCGAGGGACAGGGAGCTCCTACAATGAGCAGTTCTTC
cdr3_aa: CASSRGTGSSYNEQFF
clone_size: NA
v_call: TRBV4-1
j_call: TRBJ2-1
d_call: TRBD1

cdr3_nt: TGCGCCAGCAGCTTGGGACAGGGAAGTTTTAGGGAGCAGTACTTC
cdr3_aa: CASSLGQGSFREQYF
clone_size: NA
v_call: TRBV5-1
j_call: TRBJ2-7
d_call: TRBD1

cdr3_nt: TGTGCCAGCACTTATCGGGGGGACGCCTTGGAGCAGTACTTC
cdr3_aa: CASTYRGDALEQYF
clone_size: NA
v_call: TRBV2
j_call: TRBJ2-7
d_call: TRBD2

cdr3_nt: TGTGCCAGCAGCGTACAGGGGGCCTACAATGAGCAGTTCTTC
cdr3_aa: CASSVQGAYNEQFF
clone_size: NA
v_call: TRBV9
j_call: TRBJ2-1
d_call: TRBD1

cdr3_nt: TGTGCCAGCAGCCCCCCCGACATCTACCTAAACACTGAAGCTTTCTTT
cdr3_aa: CASSPPDIYLNTEAFF
clone_size: NA
v_call: TRBV5-5
j_call: TRBJ1-1
d_call: NA